This is a list of T cell receptor beta chains from one sample in a study of shared clonotypes between healthy human individuals. Sequencing used immunoSEQ multiplex PCR; TCRdb keeps in-frame clones, though not all of them. The data contain about 700,000 clones, approximately 90% of them singletons. Sequenced sample: naive CD8+ T cells sorted from blood. The receptor set was obtained from a man aged 25-40 years in good health. Both conserved end residues are part of each CDR3. The order of the fields is J gene, clone size, D gene, V gene, CDR3 DNA, CDR3 protein. A D gene is named only where the DNA matches it firmly. The size entry is marked missing in some rows and otherwise reads once, few, many or a size class.

TRBJ2-7 | - | - | TRBV10-3 | TGTGCCATCAGTGATGGATACGAGCAGTACTTC | CAISDGYEQYF
TRBJ2-3 | - | TRBD1 | TRBV5-1 | TGCGCCAGCGCCTTTTGGGGACAGGACACAGATACGCAGTATTTT | CASAFWGQDTDTQYF
TRBJ2-1 | - | TRBD2 | TRBV5-6 | TGTGCCAGCAGCTTGGGGGAGGGACTAGCGGCACGATCGGTTGAGCAGTTCTTC | CASSLGEGLAARSVEQFF
TRBJ2-1 | - | - | TRBV2 | TGTGCCAGCAGCATTACCGTTCAGGAAGCCTCCTACAATGAGCAGTTCTTC | CASSITVQEASYNEQFF
TRBJ1-2 | - | - | TRBV7-9 | TGTGCCAGCAGCTTAGGGGTCGACGGCTACACCTTC | CASSLGVDGYTF
TRBJ1-1 | - | TRBD1 | TRBV28 | TGTGCCAGCGATTTGACAGGGCGGGGTTCCACTGAAGCTTTCTTT | CASDLTGRGSTEAFF
TRBJ1-3 | - | TRBD1 | TRBV13 | TGTGCCAGCAGCCGGCGGGACAGTGCCTCTGGAAACACCATATATTTT | CASSRRDSASGNTIYF
TRBJ1-4 | few | TRBD1 | TRBV2 | TGTGCCAGCAGTGCCGGGACAGGGTTAGAAAAACTGTTTTTT | CASSAGTGLEKLFF
TRBJ2-1 | - | - | TRBV12-1 | TGTGCCAGCAGCTGGGGACAGGGTCACAATGAGCAGTTCTTC | CASSWGQGHNEQFF
TRBJ2-1 | - | TRBD2 | TRBV29-1 | TGCAGCACGGACCCGGTGCTAGCGGTCCTCAATGAGCAGTTCTTC | CSTDPVLAVLNEQFF
TRBJ2-1 | - | - | TRBV27 | TGTGCCAGCAGTCTATTGCCCGCGGTGGGGAATGAGCAGTTCTTC | CASSLLPAVGNEQFF
TRBJ2-7 | - | TRBD1 | TRBV27 | TGTGCCAGCAGTTTAAGGGCAGGGGGCCCGGGCGCCTACGAGCAGTACTTC | CASSLRAGGPGAYEQYF
TRBJ1-1 | - | - | TRBV5-1 | TGCGCCAGCAGCTTAGGGTCGGTGAACACTGAAGCTTTCTTT | CASSLGSVNTEAFF
TRBJ1-2 | - | - | TRBV11-2 | TGTGCCAGCAGCTTTGAGAACTATGGCTACACCTTC | CASSFENYGYTF
TRBJ2-1 | once | TRBD2 | TRBV7-9 | TGTGCCAGCAGCTTAACTAGCGGGAGATCCTACAATGAGCAGTTCTTC | CASSLTSGRSYNEQFF
TRBJ1-2 | - | TRBD1 | TRBV6-4 | TGTGCCAGCAGTGAAAAAGGACAGGGAGACGGCTACACCTTC | CASSEKGQGDGYTF
TRBJ2-1 | - | - | TRBV28 | TGTGCCAGCGGATCCTACAATGAGCAGTTCTTC | CASGSYNEQFF
TRBJ2-7 | - | - | TRBV11-2 | TGTGCCAGCAGCTTAGCTACCTACGAGCAGTACTTC | CASSLATYEQYF
TRBJ2-5 | - | - | TRBV29-1 | TGCAGCGTTGAAGAATGGACAGCTAAAGAGACCCAGTACTTC | CSVEEWTAKETQYF
TRBJ2-1 | - | - | TRBV29-1 | TGCAGCGTGGAAGGTGTCGGGAGAACCTACAATGAGCAGTTCTTC | CSVEGVGRTYNEQFF
TRBJ1-4 | - | - | TRBV27 | TGTGCCAGCAGCCCCCGGGGGAGAACTAATGAAAAACTGTTTTTT | CASSPRGRTNEKLFF
TRBJ1-2 | - | - | TRBV29-1 | TGCAGCGCGCCGACGAACTATGGCTACACCTTC | CSAPTNYGYTF
TRBJ2-6 | - | - | TRBV7-9 | TGTGCCAGCAGCCGTCCAGGCTCTGGGGCCAACGTCCTGACTTTC | CASSRPGSGANVLTF
TRBJ2-1 | - | - | TRBV14 | TGTGCCAGCAGCCAAGGGACAGACAATGAGCAGTTCTTC | CASSQGTDNEQFF
TRBJ1-2 | - | - | TRBV4-3 | TGCGCCAGCAGCCAGGAGGGGCTAGGAGGCTACACCTTC | CASSQEGLGGYTF
TRBJ1-5 | - | - | TRBV27 | TGTGCCAGCAGTCCAAGTTCCATGGCAGCTTGGGATCAGCCCCAGCATTTT | CASSPSSMAAWDQPQHF
TRBJ1-5 | - | - | TRBV5-5 | TGTGCCAGCAGCTTGGAACAGGGCCAGAGGAATCAGCCCCAGCATTTT | CASSLEQGQRNQPQHF
TRBJ2-7 | - | - | TRBV5-4 | TGTGCCAGCAGCTTGGTGACGGGGCAAACCTACGAGCAGTACTTC | CASSLVTGQTYEQYF
TRBJ2-1 | - | - | TRBV29-1 | TGCAGCGTTGAAGGAAGCTGGACAGCTCCCTACAATGAGCAGTTCTTC | CSVEGSWTAPYNEQFF
TRBJ2-3 | - | TRBD2 | TRBV27 | TGTGCCAGCAAGGGACTAGCGGGAGGAGGGCCTACAGATACGCAGTATTTT | CASKGLAGGGPTDTQYF
TRBJ1-4 | - | - | TRBV11-2 | TGTGCCAGCAGCGCCTCGAGCCTTGAAAAACTGTTTTTT | CASSASSLEKLFF
TRBJ2-1 | - | - | TRBV7-8 | TGTGCCAGCAGCTTAGTTATCACACGGGTGTACAATGAGCAGTTCTTC | CASSLVITRVYNEQFF